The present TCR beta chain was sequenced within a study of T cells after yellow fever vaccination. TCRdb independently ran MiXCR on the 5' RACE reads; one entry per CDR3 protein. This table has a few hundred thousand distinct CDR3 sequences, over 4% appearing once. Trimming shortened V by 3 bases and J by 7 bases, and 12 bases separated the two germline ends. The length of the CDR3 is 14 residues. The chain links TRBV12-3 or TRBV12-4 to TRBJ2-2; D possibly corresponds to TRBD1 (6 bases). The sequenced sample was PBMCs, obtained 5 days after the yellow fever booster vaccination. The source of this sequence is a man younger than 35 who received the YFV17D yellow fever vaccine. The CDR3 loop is CASSFGQGNGELFF. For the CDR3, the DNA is TGTGCCAGCAGTTTTGGGCAGGGGAACGGGGAGCTGTTTTTT.